The clone carrying this TCR beta chain was observed a single time. Its antigen is currently unknown. The entry originates in a study of cytomegalovirus exposure and HLA in healthy donors. The CDR3 spans 15 residues. Losses at the gene ends were 3 bases for V and 3 bases for J; bases not matched to a gene: 9. From germline, CDR1 is SGDLS and CDR2 YYNGEE. It was the approximately 120-subject validation cohort, separate from the approximately 700-subject first cohort, to which the donors belonged. Study findings and constraints: Subsequent analysis revealed that first-cohort TCR clusters tended to co-occur in the approximately 120 validation repertoires.

Measured with immunoSEQ multiplex PCR; TCRdb has only the in-frame clones, and not every one. The sample lists roughly 150,000 clones, roughly 86% seen once, with over 4% in the top ten. The V and J genes are TRBV9 and TRBJ2-7; the match to TRBD2 covers 7 bases. The receptor was isolated from a man aged 18 to 30 in good health and CMV-seropositive. The sequenced sample consisted of PBMCs. CDR3: CASSAREDALYEQYF. In nucleotides, the CDR3 is TGTGCCAGCAGCGCCCGGGAGGACGCTCTCTACGAGCAGTACTTC.